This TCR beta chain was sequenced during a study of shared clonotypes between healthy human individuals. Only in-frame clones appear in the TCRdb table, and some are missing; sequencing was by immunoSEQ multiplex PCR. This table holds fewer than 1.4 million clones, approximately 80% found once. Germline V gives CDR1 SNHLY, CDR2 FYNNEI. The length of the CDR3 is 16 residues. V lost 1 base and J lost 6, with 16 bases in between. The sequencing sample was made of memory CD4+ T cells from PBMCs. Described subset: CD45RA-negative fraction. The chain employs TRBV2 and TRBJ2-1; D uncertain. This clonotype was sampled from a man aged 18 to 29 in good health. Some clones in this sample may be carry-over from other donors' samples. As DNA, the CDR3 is TGTGCCAGCAGTGAAGACCTGGGATTGAAGGGCAATGAGCAGTTCTTC. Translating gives CASSEDLGLKGNEQFF.